This TCR beta chain is from a study of cytomegalovirus exposure and HLA in healthy donors. Across the whole study: Samples from HLA-typed donors yielded 85 million to 95 million unique TCRs in an early data release. Whole-study findings and limits: Presence/absence analyses treated sequencing depth as roughly uniform across donors. CMV serostatus alone was available as immune exposure information.

Amplification used 60 Vbeta primers and 13 Jbeta primers. Libraries were prepared by immunoSEQ multiplex PCR; TCRdb keeps only in-frame clonotypes and omits some of them. Of around 220,000 clones listed, 65% to 90% are singletons. Trimming cost V 5 bases and J 1 base, with 13 bases left between them. Germline CDR1 is SGHTA and CDR2 is FQGNSA. The CDR3 covers 15 residues. Comments on this clone: What it binds is not known.

The chain is built from TRBV7-2 and TRBJ2-3, with D maybe TRBD1 (6 bases). The sample was PBMCs. This receptor was taken from a girl aged 5-17 years in good health and CMV-seronegative. CDR3 region: CASSPNRVRTDTQYF. For the CDR3, the DNA is TGTGCCAGCAGCCCAAACAGGGTTCGCACAGATACGCAGTATTTT.